This T cell receptor (beta chain) appears in the sequencing data of a study of cytomegalovirus exposure and HLA in healthy donors. Study observations and caveats: The investigators catalogued some 160 TCR beta chains as cytomegalovirus-associated.

This PCR relied on a set of 60 Vbeta primers and 13 Jbeta primers. Measured with immunoSEQ multiplex PCR; TCRdb has only the in-frame clones, and not every one. The profile shows about 170,000 clones, 75% to 85% of them singletons. This clone was found a few times. The antigen is unknown. Healthy bone marrow donors made up the cohort. V was trimmed by 2 bases and J by 2 bases, leaving 10 bases between them. Germline loops: CDR1 SGDLS, CDR2 YYNGEE. This CDR3 is 14 amino acids long. This TCR came from a female donor in good health and CMV-seronegative. The chain combines TRBV9 with TRBJ2-5; D unresolved. Input material: PBMCs. The CDR3 nucleotides are TGTGCCAGCAGCGTTGGAACTACACAAGAGACCCAGTACTTC. It encodes CASSVGTTQETQYF.